This T cell receptor beta chain was identified during a study of PD-L1 blockade in urothelial cancer. Study at large: At 3 weeks (second dose) and 6 weeks after starting treatment, blood was analyzed. General study findings and limits: Clones that were tumor-associated expanded more in the blood of durable-benefit patients at 3 weeks.

Described time point: peripheral blood 6 weeks after treatment start. Locally advanced or metastatic urothelial carcinoma affected all patients. Profiled with immunoSEQ multiplex PCR; TCRdb holds only in-frame clones, not every one. The profile shows about 90,000 clones, roughly 85% of them singletons. Remarks on this clone: As yet, its antigen is unknown.

The material was PBMCs, obtained around atezolizumab (anti-PD-L1) treatment. The receptor was derived from a man aged 70-80 years with urothelial cancer.

CDR3 bases: TGTGCCAGTAACGGACCAGGGGCAGCCGCTAACTATGGCTACACCTTC. This gives the protein CASNGPGAAANYGYTF. This chain joins TRBV19 and TRBJ1-2; D possibly corresponds to TRBD1 (6 bases). The germline V gene encodes CDR1 LNHDA and CDR2 SQIVND (reference sequence). V shed 7 bases and J shed 0 bases, with 18 bases lying between them. This CDR3 has 16 amino acids.